This T cell receptor (beta chain) was profiled in a study of blood T cells in healthy people across ages. Study observations and caveats: Observed TCR beta diversity per million T cells went down as age went up. This fall followed a roughly linear course with age. Unsorted PBMC input precluded a conclusive naive versus antigen-experienced comparison. Not knowing donor CMV status may have confounded expanded clonotype changes.

Through a sample-barcoded 5' primer and a J-beta primer mix, a second PCR was run for about 6 to 12 cycles. Each cDNA molecule, via a template-switch adaptor with 12 random nucleotides, was tagged. From the 5' RACE reads, TCRdb called clonotypes with MiXCR, one entry per CDR3 protein. The sample lists approximately 880,000 distinct CDR3 sequences, roughly 52% occurring once. The table lists this clonotype with many counts. Its antigen remains unidentified. Germline V CDR1 and CDR2: SGHTA, FQGTGA. CDR3 length equals 15 residues. Trimming left V 5 bases short and J 6 bases short, with 14 bases between. The TCR sequence derives from a man under 40 in good health. The sequenced sample was blood. The rearrangement joins TRBV7-3 to TRBJ1-6; tentatively, D is TRBD1 (5 bases). This chain's CDR3 is CASSPQGGANSPLHF. In nucleotides, the CDR3 is TGTGCCAGCAGCCCGCAGGGTGGGGCTAATTCACCCCTCCACTTT.